The entry that follows covers one T cell receptor beta chain sequence. Germline-derived CDR1 and CDR2 are SQVTM and ANQGSEA. CDR3 length: 13 amino acids. Trimming stripped 7 bases from V and 1 base from J, with 11 bases between. These data originate in a study of CD8 T cells in Susac syndrome. RNA, at about 0.45 to 1 ug, was reverse transcribed with random hexamers. Using its own MiXCR run on the immunoSEQ multiplex PCR reads, TCRdb lists one record per CDR3 protein. The data contain some 150,000 distinct CDR3 sequences, 90% to 95% of them singletons. The receptor's source is a human donor with multiple sclerosis. The genes are TRBV29-1 and TRBJ2-1; D is perhaps TRBD1 (6 bases). The source material was CD8+ T cells from PBMCs. The CDR3 coding sequence is TGCAGCGCCTCAGGGGAATCCTACAATGAGCAGTTCTTC. This sequence encodes CSASGESYNEQFF.